The 17 T cell receptor beta chains below all came from one sample that was sequenced in a study of cytomegalovirus exposure and HLA in healthy donors. 13 Jbeta primers and 60 Vbeta primers were used for the PCR. Sequencing used immunoSEQ multiplex PCR; TCRdb keeps in-frame clones, though not all of them. The repertoire holds approximately 160,000 clones, roughly four fifths seen once, with around 4.1% in the top ten. The sequencing sample was made of PBMCs. Receptors originate from a man aged 50 to 60 in good health and CMV-seropositive.

The chain couples TRBV28 to TRBJ1-1, with D maybe TRBD1 (6 bases). Germline V gene data show CDR1 as MDHEN and CDR2 as SYDVKM. Trimming took off 5 bases at V and 2 bases at J, with 9 bases between the two ends. This CDR3 contains 13 residues. The CDR3 loop is CASSGQSNTEAFF. The CDR3 nucleotides are TGTGCCAGCAGTGGACAGTCCAACACTGAAGCTTTCTTT.

The chain joins TRBV19 to TRBJ2-3; no firm D call. V was clipped by 1 base and J by 3 bases, with 8 bases between them. Germline CDR1 and CDR2: LNHDA and SQIVND (reference sequence). This CDR3 region has 14 residues. DNA of the CDR3: TGTGCCAGTAGTATAGTGGCCAGTACAGATACGCAGTATTTT. Translated, it gives CASSIVASTDTQYF.

The chain has TRBV6-5 and TRBJ2-7, with TRBD1 identical over 9 bases. The CDR3 consists of 13 residues. Looked up from germline, CDR1 is MNHEY and CDR2 is SVGAGI. The trim removed 2 bases at V and 5 bases at J, leaving 1 base unmatched. The DNA of the CDR3 is TGTGCCAGCAGTTACGGGACAGGGAACGAGCAGTACTTC. Protein product: CASSYGTGNEQYF.

This chain joins TRBV6-1 and TRBJ1-5; no clear D gene. Trimming removed 7 bases at V and 2 bases at J, with 15 bases between. This CDR3 is 15 amino acids long. Germline CDR1 reads MNHNS; CDR2 reads SASEGT. CDR3 nucleotides: TGTGCCAGCATGAGACCTCAAAGCGGCAATCAGCCCCAGCATTTT. Encoded protein: CASMRPQSGNQPQHF.

In DNA form, the CDR3 reads TGTGCCAGCAGCTTAGAAGGCGCGGGGGGCAGAAGGGAGCAGTACTTC. Translated, it gives CASSLEGAGGRREQYF. V gene TRBV7-9 combines with J gene TRBJ2-7; 8 bases line up with TRBD2. In germline, CDR1 is SEHNR, CDR2 FQNEAQ (reference sequence). Unmatched junction bases numbered 12, after V lost 1 base and J lost 7 bases. The CDR3 has 16 residues.

The genes are TRBV15 and TRBJ2-1, with 8 bases lining up with TRBD2. The CDR3 is 14 amino acids. V was pared by 9 bases and J by 0 bases, with 4 bases of the junction left unmatched. Germline values: CDR1 LNHNV, CDR2 YYDKDF (reference sequence). In DNA form, the CDR3 reads TGTGCCACAATGAGCGGGAGCTCCTACAATGAGCAGTTCTTC. Its protein product is CATMSGSSYNEQFF. Full variable domain (outside the CDR3, taken from reference TRBV15 and TRBJ2-1): DAMVIQNPRYQVTQFGKPVTLSCSQTLNHNVMYWYQQKSSQAPKLLFHYYDKDFNNEADTPDNFQSRRPNTSFCFLDIRSPGLGDTAMYLCATMSGSSYNEQFFGPGTRLTVL.

This chain connects TRBV5-1 to TRBJ2-1, with D perhaps TRBD1 (5 bases). The V end lost 0 bases, the J end lost 9 bases, and 16 bases lay between the germline ends. Germline CDR1 and CDR2: SGHRS and YFSETQ. This CDR3 is built from 15 residues. The chain's CDR3 is CASSLASGKFSEQFF. The CDR3 DNA is TGCGCCAGCAGCTTGGCCTCAGGGAAGTTTAGTGAGCAGTTCTTC.

The table lists this clone with a count of one. The chain combines TRBV21-1 with TRBJ1-5. TRBV21-1 is classified as a pseudogene. This CDR3 is 17 amino acids long. The DNA of the CDR3 is TGTGCCAGCAGCAAAGGGTGCGCCATAGATAGCAATCAGCCCCAGCATTTT. Translation: CASSKGCAIDSNQPQHF.

The rearrangement uses TRBV11-3 and TRBJ2-1; 7 positions match TRBD2. CDR3 size: 14 residues. Germline-derived CDR1 and CDR2 are SGHNT and YENEEA. V gave up 3 bases and J gave up 1 base; unmatched junction bases: 0. CDR3 region: CASSFGGSYNEQFF. CDR3 nucleotides: TGTGCCAGCAGCTTCGGGGGGTCCTACAATGAGCAGTTCTTC.

This chain connects TRBV19 to TRBJ1-2, with 10 positions matching TRBD1. V trimming: 3 bases; J trimming: 9 bases; junction bases outside the gene matches: 7. This CDR3 is 14 amino acids long. Germline lookup yields CDR1 LNHDA and CDR2 SQIVND (reference sequence). The CDR3 DNA sequence: TGTGCCAGTAGTATTGCCGGGACAGGGGCGAGCTACACCTTC. Protein: CASSIAGTGASYTF.

The V gene is TRBV5-4, the J gene TRBJ2-5, with unresolved D. The CDR3 runs to 20 residues. The V gene's germline CDR1 is SGHNT and CDR2 YYREEE (reference sequence). V lost 1 base and J lost 0, with 25 bases in between. The DNA of the CDR3 is TGTGCCAGCAGCTTGCAGTATCCTAGTACTTTCGTGCTGGACCAAGAGACCCAGTACTTC. Amino acid sequence: CASSLQYPSTFVLDQETQYF.

In its sample, this clone was seen a few times. The chain employs TRBV6-1 and TRBJ2-7; TRBD1 might be the D (5 bases). This CDR3 spans 13 amino acids. Trimming shortened V by 7 bases and J by 4 bases, and 14 bases separated the two germline ends. Germline V lookup: CDR1 MNHNS, CDR2 SASEGT. CDR3 DNA: TGTGCCAGCACTCTGGACACCAAATACGAGCAGTACTTC. Translating it yields CASTLDTKYEQYF.

In DNA, the CDR3 is TGCGCCAGCAGCTTGGGACAGGGGGGAGAGACCCAGTACTTC. This sequence encodes CASSLGQGGETQYF. V gene TRBV5-1 combines with J gene TRBJ2-5; TRBD1 matches 9 bases. Germline V gene sequence: CDR1 SGHRS, CDR2 YFSETQ. The CDR3 runs to 14 residues. The J segment lost 4 bases and the V segment lost 0 bases, leaving 1 base of the junction unmatched.

This clone was counted between two and nine times. This chain connects TRBV6-5 to TRBJ1-1; 7 bases agree with TRBD1. The CDR3 totals 13 residues. CDR1 MNHEY and CDR2 SVGAGI come from the germline V gene. Trimming took 6 bases from V and 5 from J; bases not matched to a gene: 6. DNA for the CDR3: TGTGCCAGCAGCTACACAGGGGAAACTGAAGCTTTCTTT. Translating it yields CASSYTGETEAFF.

The chain has TRBV5-4 and TRBJ2-1; 15 bases line up with TRBD2. The junction had 8 bases not matched to a gene; V was cut back by 0 bases and J by 10 bases. The V gene's germline CDR1 is SGHNT and CDR2 YYREEE (reference sequence). This CDR3 is built from 17 residues. CDR3 protein: CASSLAPGLAGGGEQFF. The CDR3 nucleotides read TGTGCCAGCAGCTTGGCCCCGGGACTAGCGGGAGGTGGAGAGCAGTTCTTC.

This clone was observed a few times. The rearrangement joins TRBV13 to TRBJ2-1, with 8 bases that match TRBD2. Germline V gene data show CDR1 as PRHDT and CDR2 as FYEKMQ (reference sequence). The trim removed 5 bases at V and 5 bases at J, leaving 8 bases unmatched. CDR3 length: 15 amino acids. The CDR3 protein is CASSGRGGLHNEQFF. The CDR3 nucleotides read TGTGCCAGCAGCGGACGCGGGGGGCTCCACAATGAGCAGTTCTTC.

A single count supports this clone. This sequence joins TRBV6-6 and TRBJ2-7; unclear D gene. Germline V gives CDR1 MNHNY, CDR2 SVGAGI (reference sequence). This CDR3 comprises 14 residues. The V end was cut by 4 bases, the J end by 0 bases, with 10 bases between. The DNA for the CDR3 is TGTGCCAGCAGTTCGAACACCATCTCCTACGAGCAGTACTTC. As protein: CASSSNTISYEQYF.